This T cell receptor beta chain was captured by sequencing in a study of spatial heterogeneity in lung cancer (dated by TCRdb to between 2018 and 2021). The study in broad terms: Beta-chain transcripts were consistently detected in greater numbers than alpha-chain transcripts, which likely reflected higher beta-chain transcript abundance. Both alpha and beta chains were TCR-sequenced in samples taken at surgery, namely 220 tumor regions, approximately 66 matched nontumor lung samples and about 54 PBMC samples. Nonsynonymous mutation counts, determined by whole-exome sequencing of tumor tissue, were related to TCR repertoire features. In the raw uncorrected reads, each unique combination of TCR and UMI appeared on average more than ten times. A strong correlation was found between TCR transcript counts in tumor regions and a T cell transcriptional module score from matched bulk RNA-seq. The study quantitatively compared TCR alpha and beta repertoires across multiple tumor regions, matched nontumor lung and blood in non-small cell lung cancer.

The time point label corresponds to: sample taken at primary tumor resection. The donors were around 69 patients from the lung TRACERx cohort who had early-stage, untreated non-small cell lung cancer. Whole RNA extracted from tumor and nontumor lung tissue, or from cryopreserved PBMC samples, was used for TCR sequencing without cell sorting. Only patients for whom sufficient RNA was available from at least two tumor regions were selected for TCR sequencing. Before selection, tumor and adjacent nontumor lung specimens were reviewed by a lung pathologist. Many counts were recorded for this clonotype. Its antigen is currently not known. Per-base qualities were not stored, and no clone one base away is much larger. Overall results and qualifications from the work: The count of ubiquitous expanded TCRs correlated with the count of ubiquitous nonsynonymous mutations, and the count of regional expanded TCRs correlated with the count of regional nonsynonymous mutations. Estimated TCR-seq coverage of tumor T cells was only roughly 7% for alpha chains and about 12% for beta chains. Confirming at a functional level the hypothesis that regional TCRs recognize regional mutations was considered to require additional single-cell paired TCR alpha and beta sequencing. The number of expanded intratumoral alpha and beta TCRs correlated with the tumor nonsynonymous mutation count.

From cysteine to phenylalanine, the CDR3 is 15 amino acids long. Just the 45-base CDR3 DNA is kept, in frame starting at base 1. Germline trimming amounts to 6 bases on V and 6 bases on J, with 11 as the count of junction bases outside the gene matches. Based on the germline V gene (reference sequence), the CDR1 and CDR2 sequences are SSHAT and FNYEAQ. Receptor amplification or capture employed 5' RACE. TCRdb lists the instrument as NextSeq 500. To allow correction of PCR and sequencing errors, the TCR library protocol tagged every TCR cDNA molecule with a unique molecular identifier. The original methods were these. Decombinator tools were used for TCR identification, UMI-based error correction and CDR3 extraction. Expanded TCRs were defined as those above a frequency of 2 per 1,000, corresponding to the top 1% of the tumor frequency distribution. Expanded tumor TCRs statistically deemed absent (corrected P<0.05) from at least one tumor region were classed as regional, and all other expanded tumor TCRs were classed as ubiquitous. Rényi diversity was computed with the R vegan package after subsampling each repertoire 100 times to 5,000 TCRs. CDR3 similarity networks were built from amino acid triplet string-kernel similarity, with CDR3s being connected when pairwise similarity was above 0.82. The public reads were reanalyzed by TCRdb: fastp trimming at Q25, MiXCR alignment, in-frame beta chains only. Entries are consolidated by CDR3 protein sequence, retaining the most common genes and DNA. For this entry, the V and J calls and clone size follow TCRdb and not the study's own pipeline. The sample includes some 5,000 distinct CDR3 sequences, with almost 8% observed a single time. 25% to 30% of the sample goes to the ten largest clones.

Sample: lung tumor tissue, taken at surgery. This clonotype was obtained from a female donor with early-stage non-small cell lung cancer. The chain joins TRBV7-7 to TRBJ2-4, and 7 junction bases match TRBD1. The bases read TGTGCCAGCAGTCTAACCCAGGGGGATGGAAACATTCAGTACTTC. It specifies CASSLTQGDGNIQYF.